This TCR beta chain was sequenced during a study of cytomegalovirus exposure and HLA in healthy donors. The CDR3 has 15 residues. CDR1 and CDR2 from the germline V gene are KGHSH and LQKENI. V lost 2 bases and J 0 bases, leaving 7 bases between the germline ends. The study ran its PCR with 60 Vbeta and 13 Jbeta primers. Assay: immunoSEQ multiplex PCR; the TCRdb copy retains only in-frame clones and omits some. This table holds approximately 150,000 clones, about three quarters found once. The source material was PBMCs. This TCR derives from a male donor in good health and CMV-seronegative. V gene TRBV18 combines with J gene TRBJ2-2, with D possibly being TRBD1 (5 bases). The CDR3 protein is CASSPWTPNTGELFF. CDR3 DNA: TGTGCCAGCTCACCATGGACACCGAACACCGGGGAGCTGTTTTTT.